This T cell receptor (beta chain) was recorded in a study of CD8 T cells in ankylosing spondylitis. There are a few counts of this clonotype. As yet, its antigen is unknown. Whole-study results and caveats: A motif of eight highly homologous TCR beta variants was seen as apparently characteristic of ankylosing spondylitis blood.

This CDR3 has 13 amino acids. V lost 7 bases to trimming and J lost 7 bases; unmatched junction nucleotides: 11. Germline V CDR1 and CDR2: SQVTM, ANQGSEA. From the 5' RACE reads, TCRdb called clonotypes with MiXCR, one entry per CDR3 protein. The table includes hundreds of thousands of distinct CDR3 sequences, about 13% detected once. V is TRBV29-1 and J is TRBJ1-1, with TRBD1 matching 8 bases. This clonotype originated in a male donor with ankylosing spondylitis. Sequencing used blood, either unsorted or a sorted T cell fraction (not recorded which). CDR3 sequence reads: CSACPTGGSEAFF. The CDR3 region has the DNA TGCAGCGCCTGCCCCACAGGGGGAAGTGAAGCTTTCTTT.